Listed here are 21 T cell receptor beta chains from one sample, sequenced in a study of T cells after yellow fever vaccination. TCRdb re-analysed the 5' RACE reads in MiXCR, keeping a single row per CDR3 protein. The profile shows 250,000 to 350,000 distinct CDR3 sequences, 3.5% to 4.5% of them singletons. Sample: PBMCs, taken 15 days after the yellow fever booster vaccination. The receptors stem from a man in his late teens or twenties who received the YFV17D yellow fever vaccine.

This clonotype was seen more than once but under ten times. V is TRBV7-9 and J is TRBJ2-7; perhaps TRBD1 as D (6 bases). Germline CDR1 is SEHNR and CDR2 is FQNEAQ (reference sequence). The CDR3 contains 13 residues. V lost 2 bases and J 11 bases, leaving 16 bases between the germline ends. CDR3 amino acids: CASSLRGARDKYF. Written as DNA, the CDR3 is TGTGCCAGCAGCTTACGAGGGGCGAGGGACAAGTACTTC.

This clonotype was recorded many times. The chain recombines TRBV5-1 with TRBJ2-2; D is unresolved. Germline loops: CDR1 SGHRS, CDR2 YFSETQ. Between the trimmed V and J ends, which lost 4 bases and 6 bases, there was a span of 10 bases. The CDR3 length is 13 residues. The CDR3 reads CASSLSEAGELFF. The CDR3, as DNA: TGCGCCAGCAGCCTCAGCGAGGCCGGGGAGCTGTTTTTT.

This clonotype has just a few counts. The chain carries TRBV29-1 and TRBJ1-2; TRBD1 aligns across 7 bases. The germline CDR1 and CDR2 sequences are SQVTM and ANQGSEA. This CDR3 has 13 residues. J gave up 5 bases and V 7 bases, and 10 bases lay outside the gene matches. The CDR3 reads CSAEGPGGYGYTF. The CDR3 nucleotides read TGCAGCGCCGAGGGCCCAGGGGGTTATGGCTACACCTTC.

This clonotype came up many times. The V and J genes are TRBV29-1 and TRBJ1-1; D is uncertain. The CDR3 is 16 amino acids. V gave up 4 bases and J gave up 1 base, with 19 bases separating them. The germline gives CDR1 SQVTM, CDR2 ANQGSEA. CDR3 nucleotides: TGCAGCGTTGCGCCGGGTTGGGGTATGCAGAACACTGAAGCTTTCTTT. It translates to CSVAPGWGMQNTEAFF.

Note on this clonotype: Sequence at one end of the junction differs from germline and may be a read error. The chain uses TRBV3-1 and TRBJ1-5; no reliable D call. This CDR3 is built from 14 residues. Looked up from germline, CDR1 is LGHDT and CDR2 is YNNKEL (reference sequence). CDR3 nucleotide sequence: TGTGCCAGCAGCCCACGGGGTAGCGATCAGCCCCAGCATTTT. Its translation: CASSPRGSDQPQHF.

This clonotype was found a few times. The J gene is TRBJ1-1, the V gene TRBV30, with D possibly TRBD1 on 5 matching bases. Trimming left V 5 bases short and J 6 bases short, with 13 bases between. This CDR3 region has 12 residues. Looked up from germline, CDR1 is GTSNPN and CDR2 is SVGIG (reference sequence). The CDR3 here is CAWDAGGAEAFF. CDR3 DNA: TGTGCCTGGGATGCCGGGGGGGCTGAAGCTTTCTTT.

This clonotype was recorded at least ten times. The chain links TRBV9 to TRBJ2-2; unclear D gene. Germline V gene lookup returns CDR1 SGDLS and CDR2 YYNGEE. V gave up 4 bases and J gave up 0 bases, with 13 bases separating them. CDR3 size: 16 residues. The CDR3 is CASSSDPPPNTGELFF. CDR3 nucleotide sequence: TGTGCCAGCAGCTCAGATCCCCCCCCGAACACCGGGGAGCTGTTTTTT. The complete variable domain, with remaining parts taken from reference TRBV9 and TRBJ2-2, reads DSGVTQTPKHLITATGQRVTLRCSPRSGDLSVYWYQQSLDQGLQFLIQYYNGEERAKGNILERFSAQQFPDLHSELNLSSLELGDSALYFCASSSDPPPNTGELFFGEGSRLTVL.

The chain joins TRBV12-3 or TRBV12-4 to TRBJ2-5, with 9 bases lining up with TRBD1. The J segment lost 9 bases and the V segment lost 5 bases, leaving 16 bases of the junction unmatched. The CDR3 is made up of 16 amino acids. As DNA, the CDR3 is TGTGCCAGCAGTCCAGCACCGGGACAGGGCTTCGGGCCCCAGTACTTC. Protein sequence: CASSPAPGQGFGPQYF.

On this clonotype itself: This may come from a read error, since a much larger clone is one base off. The V and J genes are TRBV5-6 and TRBJ2-1; tentatively, D is TRBD1 (6 bases). CDR1 and CDR2 from the germline V gene are SGHDT and YYEEEE. This CDR3 is 14 amino acids long. Trimming left V 4 bases short and J 7 bases short, with 15 bases between. Written as DNA, the CDR3 is TGTGCCAGCAGCACATACAGGGAAAGGAATGAGCAGTTCTTC. Protein sequence: CASSTYRERNEQFF.

The genes are TRBV5-5 and TRBJ2-2, with no clear D. Trimming cost V 1 base and J 8 bases, with 9 bases left between them. The CDR3 totals 13 residues. CDR1 and CDR2 (germline): SGHKS, YYEKEE (reference sequence). The CDR3 reads CASSLSGLGELFF. Written as DNA, the CDR3 is TGTGCCAGCAGCTTGTCCGGGTTGGGGGAGCTGTTTTTT.

This clonotype turned up a few times. The rearrangement joins TRBV18 to TRBJ2-7, with 9 bases aligning to TRBD1. With 3 bases clipped from V and 0 bases from J, the junction kept 12 bases outside the gene matches. Germline assignment: CDR1 KGHSH and CDR2 LQKENI. This CDR3 comprises 18 residues. The CDR3 spells CASSPGQGFSPSSYEQYV. CDR3 DNA: TGTGCCAGCTCACCGGGACAGGGTTTTTCTCCCAGCTCCTACGAGCAGTACGTC.

This clonotype appeared a few times. The rearrangement uses TRBV6-5 and TRBJ1-3; no clear D gene. Germline loops: CDR1 MNHEY, CDR2 SVGAGI. The length of the CDR3 is 14 residues. V lost 5 bases, J lost 0 bases, and 8 bases lay in between. The CDR3 spells CASSGALSGNTIYF. In DNA form, the CDR3 reads TGTGCCAGCAGTGGAGCTCTCTCTGGAAACACCATATATTTT.

This clonotype occurred many times. The chain has TRBV12-3 or TRBV12-4 and TRBJ1-6, with 10 nucleotides matching TRBD1. The J segment lost 6 bases and the V segment lost 8 bases, leaving 7 bases of the junction unmatched. This CDR3 spans 15 amino acids. CDR3 residues: CASRTGTGVNSPLHF. Written as DNA, the CDR3 is TGTGCCAGCCGTACCGGGACAGGGGTTAATTCACCCCTCCACTTT.

At least ten counts were recorded for this clonotype. This chain connects TRBV6-5 to TRBJ2-2, with D unclear. Germline V gene sequence: CDR1 MNHEY, CDR2 SVGAGI. V shed 5 bases and J shed 5 bases, with 12 bases lying between them. The CDR3 has 14 amino acids. CDR3 sequence (DNA): TGTGCCAGCAGTAGGCGACCTGAAACCGGGGAGCTGTTTTTT. Its translation is CASSRRPETGELFF.

This clonotype was observed many times. The chain links TRBV3-1 to TRBJ2-4; perhaps TRBD2 as D (7 bases). CDR3 length: 18 residues. CDR1 is LGHDT and CDR2 is YNNKEL in the germline V gene (reference sequence). V gave up 1 base and J gave up 6 bases, with 22 bases separating them. The CDR3: CASSQASRRGPILNIQYF. The CDR3 DNA reads as TGTGCCAGCAGCCAAGCATCCCGGCGGGGGCCGATCTTAAACATTCAGTACTTC. The variable domain in full, completed from reference TRBV3-1 and TRBJ2-4, reads DTAVSQTPKYLVTQMGNDKSIKCEQNLGHDTMYWYKQDSKKFLKIMFSYNNKELIINETVPNRFSPKSPDKAHLNLHINSLELGDSAVYFCASSQASRRGPILNIQYFGAGTRLSVL.

This clonotype was counted ten times or more. The rearrangement links TRBV5-6 to TRBJ1-6, with D maybe TRBD1 (5 bases). Trimming cost V 4 bases and J 5 bases, with 16 bases left between them. CDR1 SGHDT and CDR2 YYEEEE come from the germline V gene. The CDR3 contains 16 residues. Here the CDR3 DNA reads TGTGCCAGCAGCCAGTGGGGCATGGGCGATAATTCACCCCTCCACTTT. Its protein product is CASSQWGMGDNSPLHF. Using reference TRBV5-6 and TRBJ1-6 for the parts outside the CDR3, the full variable domain is DAGVTQSPTHLIKTRGQQVTLRCSPKSGHDTVSWYQQALGQGPQFIFQYYEEEERQRGNFPDRFSGHQFPNYSSELNVNALLLGDSALYLCASSQWGMGDNSPLHFGNGTRLTVT.

This rearrangement joins TRBV4-1 to TRBJ2-5; TRBD2 agrees at 8 bases. This CDR3 comprises 16 residues. V trimming: 3 bases; J trimming: 4 bases; junction bases outside the gene matches: 10. Germline V gene data show CDR1 as MGHRA and CDR2 as YSYEKL. The CDR3 region is CASSHTSAGESETQYF. The CDR3 bases are TGCGCCAGCAGCCACACTTCAGCGGGGGAGTCAGAGACCCAGTACTTC.

Ten or more counts support this clonotype. The chain links TRBV5-1 to TRBJ2-5, with 8 bases fitting TRBD1. The CDR3 sequence is 15 residues long. J lost 2 bases, V lost 1 base, and 4 bases had no gene match. Looked up from germline, CDR1 is SGHRS and CDR2 is YFSETQ. CDR3 residues: CASSLSRGLQETQYF. The CDR3 DNA reads as TGCGCCAGCAGCTTGTCCAGGGGGCTACAAGAGACCCAGTACTTC.

This clonotype was detected many times. The rearrangement links TRBV5-1 to TRBJ2-7, with D hard to call. V shed 2 bases and J shed 3 bases, with 6 bases lying between them. Germline assignment: CDR1 SGHRS and CDR2 YFSETQ. This CDR3 comprises 12 residues. DNA for the CDR3: TGCGCCAGCAGCTTCGACGTCTACGAGCAGTACTTC. Protein: CASSFDVYEQYF.

This clonotype was seen ten or more times. This chain joins TRBV28 and TRBJ2-5, with 10 bases aligning to TRBD2. CDR3 length: 15 residues. V dropped 2 bases and J dropped 4; count of bases not matched to a gene: 4. Germline V gives CDR1 MDHEN, CDR2 SYDVKM. CDR3 DNA sequence: TGTGCCAGCAGTTTAGATCAGCGGGGGGGAGAGACCCAGTACTTC. The encoded protein is CASSLDQRGGETQYF.

V usage is TRBV24-1 and J usage is TRBJ1-2; no reliable D call. Per the germline V gene, CDR1 is KGHDR and CDR2 is SFDVKD. V was pared by 3 bases and J by 2 bases, with 6 bases between. The CDR3 spans 13 residues. In nucleotides, the CDR3 is TGTGCCACCAGTGATGGCAGAAACTATGGCTACACCTTC. It specifies CATSDGRNYGYTF.